The 8 T cell receptor beta chains given below trace back to one sample, sequenced in a study of CD8 T cells in ankylosing spondylitis. TCRdb called the 5' RACE reads again in MiXCR, with one record for every CDR3 protein. The sample consists of approximately 140,000 distinct CDR3 sequences, under 45% of them appearing once. Sequences were obtained from synovial fluid, either unsorted or a sorted T cell fraction (not recorded which). The receptors were gathered from a male donor with ankylosing spondylitis.

The rearrangement links TRBV29-1 to TRBJ2-3, with D possibly being TRBD1 (7 bases). Trimming pared 6 bases from V and 4 bases from J, leaving 14 bases between. CDR3 length: 13 residues. Germline V gene data show CDR1 as SQVTM and CDR2 as ANQGSEA. CDR3 sequence: CSVRDREADTQYF. CDR3 coding DNA: TGCAGCGTCCGCGACAGGGAGGCAGATACGCAGTATTTT.

This clonotype was counted only a few times. The CDR3: CASWASLLYNEQFF. For the CDR3, the DNA is TGTGCCAGCTGGGCATCCCTTCTCTACAATGAGCAGTTCTTC. The chain has TRBV6-1 and TRBJ2-1; D remains unclear. The ends were cut back, 8 bases at V and 3 bases at J, with 14 bases in the middle. The V gene's germline CDR1 is MNHNS and CDR2 SASEGT. This CDR3 region has 14 residues.

The J gene is TRBJ2-1, the V gene TRBV10-3; weak D call: TRBD2 (7 bases). CDR3 length equals 15 residues. Trimming stripped 4 bases from V and 2 bases from J, with 12 bases between. Germline CDR1 and CDR2: ENHRY and SYGVKD. This chain's CDR3 is CAISGGLAAYNEQFF. As DNA, the CDR3 is TGTGCCATCAGTGGGGGGCTAGCGGCCTACAATGAGCAGTTCTTC.

The rearrangement links TRBV18 to TRBJ2-7; 15 positions match TRBD2. Germline V lookup: CDR1 KGHSH, CDR2 LQKENI. Unmatched junction bases numbered 18, after V lost 2 bases and J lost 13 bases. The length of the CDR3 is 18 residues. As DNA, the CDR3 is TGTGCCAGCTCACCAGAGAATCTAGGACTAGCGGGAGGGTCCGCCCGATACTTC. Its translation: CASSPENLGLAGGSARYF.

V is TRBV18 and J is TRBJ1-1; no firm D call. V gave up 4 bases and J gave up 0 bases, with 15 bases separating them. Germline lookup yields CDR1 KGHSH and CDR2 LQKENI. The CDR3 length is 16 residues. The CDR3, as DNA: TGTGCCAGCTCACTTTCGTTTACCCCACTGAACACTGAAGCTTTCTTT. This encodes CASSLSFTPLNTEAFF.

There are a few counts of this clonotype. The chain carries TRBV24-1 and TRBJ2-1; 11 positions agree with TRBD2. Germline-derived CDR1 and CDR2 are KGHDR and SFDVKD. Trimming at V came to 5 bases and at J to 3 bases, leaving 5 bases not matched to a gene. The CDR3 runs 16 residues. The CDR3 protein is CATSGQLAGDYNEQFF. In nucleotides, the CDR3 is TGTGCCACCAGTGGCCAACTAGCGGGAGACTACAATGAGCAGTTCTTC.

J is TRBJ1-2 and V is TRBV6-5; 10 bases are a match to TRBD1. CDR3 size: 16 residues. CDR1 and CDR2 (germline): MNHEY, SVGAGI. V shed 2 bases, J shed 8 bases, and the junction held 11 bases outside the gene matches. CDR3 protein: CASSYVRGTGELGYTF. The CDR3 DNA follows: TGTGCCAGCAGTTACGTTCGAGGGACAGGGGAGTTGGGCTACACCTTC.

This clonotype was seen ten or more times. The chain employs TRBV4-1 and TRBJ2-5, with D perhaps matching TRBD2 (6 bases). V lost 3 bases, J lost 3 bases, and 17 bases lay in between. Germline CDR1 and CDR2: MGHRA and YSYEKL. The CDR3 loop spans 16 amino acids. The CDR3 coding sequence is TGCGCCAGCAGCCAGAGAGAACTAGCACTAGAAGAGACCCAGTACTTC. Protein sequence: CASSQRELALEETQYF.